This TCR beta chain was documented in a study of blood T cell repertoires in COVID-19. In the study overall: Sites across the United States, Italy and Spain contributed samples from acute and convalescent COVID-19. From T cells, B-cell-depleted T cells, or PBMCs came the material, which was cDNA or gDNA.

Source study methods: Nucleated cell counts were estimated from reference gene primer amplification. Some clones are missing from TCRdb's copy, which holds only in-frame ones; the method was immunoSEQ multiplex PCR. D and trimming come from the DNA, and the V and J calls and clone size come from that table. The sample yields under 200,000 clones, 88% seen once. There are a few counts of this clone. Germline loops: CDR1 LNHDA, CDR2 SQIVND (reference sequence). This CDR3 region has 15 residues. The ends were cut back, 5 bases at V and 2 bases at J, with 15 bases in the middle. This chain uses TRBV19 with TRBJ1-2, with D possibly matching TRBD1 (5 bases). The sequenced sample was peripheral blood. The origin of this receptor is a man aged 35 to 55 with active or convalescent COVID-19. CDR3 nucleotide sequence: TGTGCCAGTAGTCCGCGGCCGACAGCAAACTATGGCTACACCTTC. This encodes CASSPRPTANYGYTF. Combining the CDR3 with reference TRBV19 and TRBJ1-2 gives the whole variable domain DGGITQSPKYLFRKEGQNVTLSCEQNLNHDAMYWYRQDPGQGLRLIYYSQIVNDFQKGDIAEGYSVSREKKESFPLTVTSAQKNPTAFYLCASSPRPTANYGYTFGSGTRLTVV.